A selection of T cell receptor beta chains follows, all from one sample in a study of T cell changes during pregnancy in multiple sclerosis. Using immunoSEQ multiplex PCR, the repertoire was profiled, and TCRdb retains in-frame clones only, with some absent. The repertoire holds 37,000 or so clones, around 94% seen once, with around 1.6% in the top ten. This sample comprised peripheral blood, obtained in the third trimester of pregnancy. The receptors here all came from a female donor with multiple sclerosis, enrolled in a pregnancy study. The CDR3 runs from the conserved cysteine through the conserved F or W. A D gene is named only where the DNA matches it firmly.

D gene,V gene,J gene,CDR3 protein,CDR3 DNA
TRBD1,TRBV4-2,TRBJ2-7,CASSQESGTGGVYEQYF,TGTGCCAGCAGCCAGGAGTCCGGGACAGGGGGCGTTTACGAGCAGTACTTC
TRBD1,TRBV11-2,TRBJ1-1,CASSLGGGRQGRRNTEAFF,TGTGCCAGCAGCTTGGGGGGGGGAAGACAGGGGCGAAGGAACACTGAAGCTTTCTTT
TRBD1,TRBV6-6,TRBJ2-7,CASSTPRTGYSYEQYF,TGTGCCAGCAGTACCCCTCGGACAGGGTATTCCTACGAGCAGTACTTC
NA,TRBV19,TRBJ2-1,CASRVWGGSYNEQFF,TGTGCCAGTAGGGTATGGGGAGGATCCTACAATGAGCAGTTCTTC
TRBD1,TRBV7-9,TRBJ2-5,CASSRGQGGKETQYF,TGTGCCAGCAGCCGCGGACAGGGCGGGAAAGAGACCCAGTACTTC
NA,TRBV5-4,TRBJ1-2,CASSGQGSGYGYTF,TGTGCCAGCAGCGGTCAGGGTTCTGGCTATGGCTACACCTTC
NA,TRBV9,TRBJ2-5,CASSAGGGRETQYF,TGTGCCAGCAGCGCGGGGGGCGGGAGAGAGACCCAGTACTTC
NA,TRBV28,TRBJ1-1,CASSPGTEAFF,TGTGCCAGCAGCCCCGGGACTGAAGCTTTCTTT
NA,TRBV21-1,TRBJ2-1,CASGPLFYNEQFF,TGTGCCAGCGGGCCTCTCTTCTACAATGAGCAGTTCTTC
NA,TRBV5-1,TRBJ2-2,CASSLTQAGELFF,TGCGCCAGCAGCTTGACTCAGGCCGGGGAGCTGTTTTTT